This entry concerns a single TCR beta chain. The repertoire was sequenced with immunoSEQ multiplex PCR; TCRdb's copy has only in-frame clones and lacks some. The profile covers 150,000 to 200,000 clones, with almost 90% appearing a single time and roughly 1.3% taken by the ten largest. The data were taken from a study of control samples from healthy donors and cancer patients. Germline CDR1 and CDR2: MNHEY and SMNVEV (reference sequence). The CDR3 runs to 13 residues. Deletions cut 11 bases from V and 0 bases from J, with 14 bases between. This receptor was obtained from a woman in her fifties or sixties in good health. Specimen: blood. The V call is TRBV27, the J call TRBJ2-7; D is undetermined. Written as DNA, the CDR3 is TGTGCCTCCACCCCCGACAACTCCTACGAGCAGTACTTC. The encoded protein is CASTPDNSYEQYF.